This T cell receptor beta chain is from a study of blood T cell repertoires in COVID-19. Looking at the study overall: Sites across the United States, Italy and Spain contributed samples from acute and convalescent COVID-19.

How the authors handled the data: Reference gene primer amplification gave estimated nucleated cell counts. Some clones are missing from TCRdb's copy, which holds only in-frame ones; the method was immunoSEQ multiplex PCR. V, J and clone size derive from that table, while D and trimming were established from the DNA sequence. The table lists about 53,000 clones, 87% of them singletons. In germline, CDR1 is MNHEY, CDR2 SVGEGT. Trimming removed 6 bases from V and 7 bases from J; junction bases left unmatched: 10. The CDR3 consists of 15 residues. This TCR was sampled from a man in his fifties or sixties with acute or convalescent COVID-19. V gene TRBV6-2 or TRBV6-3 combines with J gene TRBJ2-5; TRBD2 matches 11 bases. Specimen: peripheral blood. Here the CDR3 reads CASSAGTSGAGTQYF. The CDR3 nucleotides are TGTGCCAGCAGCGCCGGGACTAGCGGCGCGGGGACCCAGTACTTC.